Listed here is a single T cell receptor beta chain. Its target is unknown. The record originates from a study of cytomegalovirus exposure and HLA in healthy donors. General observations from the study: Later work found that TCR association rates differed between HLA loci; DRB1 had the most and HLA-C the fewest. TCR beta sequences reportedly predicted the HLA-A and HLA-B alleles of most subjects accurately.

Both 60 Vbeta primers and 13 Jbeta primers went into the PCR. In the source study's methods: In a later analysis, some 80 million unique TCR beta chains included roughly 11 million shared by two or more donors. Data came from immunoSEQ multiplex PCR; TCRdb stores just in-frame clones and leaves some out. That table is the source of V, J and clone size, and D and trimming were worked out from the DNA. The sample includes 90,000 to 120,000 clones, around 83% of them seen just once. V was pared by 1 base and J by 0 bases, with 5 bases between. Germline V gives CDR1 SGDLS, CDR2 YYNGEE. The length of the CDR3 is 14 residues.

The source is a woman aged 18 to 35 in good health and CMV-seronegative. The material sequenced was PBMCs. This chain joins TRBV9 and TRBJ2-1; D remains ambiguous. Here the CDR3 reads CASSVWSSYNEQFF. DNA for the CDR3: TGTGCCAGCAGCGTATGGAGCTCCTACAATGAGCAGTTCTTC.